These T cell receptor beta chains were read from a single sample in a study of technical replicates of blood from a few donors. Using immunoSEQ multiplex PCR, the repertoire was profiled, and TCRdb retains in-frame clones only, with some absent. This sample yields around 83,000 clones, of which 85% to 95% are seen a single time; about 0.26% belongs to the top ten. Sequenced sample: T cells isolated from PBMCs. These TCRs come from a human donor in good health. CDR3s include the opening cysteine and the closing phenylalanine or tryptophan. D genes are given only for firm matches. For some rows the clone size is stated as once, few or many, or as a class when expanded; others skip it.

D gene,clone size,V gene,J gene,CDR3 DNA,CDR3 protein
NA,NA,TRBV5-1,TRBJ1-1,TGCGCCAGCAGCGAACAGGATGAGAACACTGAAGCTTTCTTT,CASSEQDENTEAFF
TRBD2,NA,TRBV5-1,TRBJ2-3,TGCGCCAGCAGCTTGGGCCCCGGGACTAGCGGGAGTTGGAAGTATTTT,CASSLGPGTSGSWKYF
NA,NA,TRBV7-6,TRBJ2-5,TGTGCCAGCAGTAAGAGCCAAGAGACCCAGTACTTC,CASSKSQETQYF
TRBD1,NA,TRBV4-2,TRBJ2-1,TGTGCCAGCAGCCAAGAGGGGGCAGGGGGCTGGTACAATGAGCAGTTCTTC,CASSQEGAGGWYNEQFF
NA,NA,TRBV2,TRBJ2-7,TGTGCCAGCAGTACAGGGAACGGATACGAGCAGTACTTC,CASSTGNGYEQYF
TRBD1,NA,TRBV7-9,TRBJ1-4,TGTGCCAGCAGCTTAGCGACAGGACAGGGCCACGAAAAACTGTTTTTT,CASSLATGQGHEKLFF
TRBD2,NA,TRBV30,TRBJ2-1,TGTGCCTGGCGGGCGGGGGGGATCAGTAATGAGCAGTTCTTC,CAWRAGGISNEQFF
NA,NA,TRBV9,TRBJ1-1,TGTGCCAGCAGCGTTGCCCCCACCCCGGGGGTGGCTGAAGCTTTCTTT,CASSVAPTPGVAEAFF
NA,NA,TRBV19,TRBJ1-5,TGTGCCAGTAGTATAAAGGGGTCCCAGGTGAGCAATCAGCCCCAGCATTTT,CASSIKGSQVSNQPQHF
TRBD2,NA,TRBV27,TRBJ2-1,TGTGCCAGCGGGGAACCGGGGGGGAGATTTAATGAGCAGTTCTTC,CASGEPGGRFNEQFF
TRBD1,NA,TRBV10-3,TRBJ1-1,TGTGCCGCCCTACCGGGACAGGGGGACACTGAAGCTTTCTTT,CAALPGQGDTEAFF
TRBD1,few,TRBV9,TRBJ2-7,TGTGCCAGCAGCGAGACAGGGATCCAGGGCTACGAGCAGTACTTC,CASSETGIQGYEQYF
NA,NA,TRBV29-1,TRBJ2-7,TGCAGCCCGGGACACCACTCCTACGAGCAGTACTTC,CSPGHHSYEQYF
TRBD1,once,TRBV18,TRBJ1-1,TGTGCCAGCTCACCAGACTCCTTAGACAGGGTTACTGAAGCTTTCTTT,CASSPDSLDRVTEAFF
TRBD1,NA,TRBV7-8,TRBJ2-2,TGTGCCAGCAGCTTAGGGGCCCCGGGACAGGGGGCCGGGGAGCTGTTTTTT,CASSLGAPGQGAGELFF
TRBD2,NA,TRBV29-1,TRBJ2-7,TGCAGCGTTGAAATAGCGGGGGGCTCCTACGAGCAGTACTTC,CSVEIAGGSYEQYF
NA,NA,TRBV15,TRBJ2-7,TGTGCCACCAGCAGAGACCCCAGGGAGGACGAGCAGTACTTC,CATSRDPREDEQYF
NA,NA,TRBV20-1,TRBJ1-1,TGCAGTGCTACCAGGGGTACTGAAGCTTTCTTT,CSATRGTEAFF
TRBD1,NA,TRBV7-6,TRBJ1-1,TGTGCCAGCAGCTCATATAAAAGCAGGGGGAGGAACACTGAAGCTTTCTTT,CASSSYKSRGRNTEAFF
TRBD2,NA,TRBV11-3,TRBJ2-1,TGTGCCAGCAGCTTAACGCTAGCGGGGGTCTACAATGAGCAGTTCTTC,CASSLTLAGVYNEQFF
TRBD1,NA,TRBV6-6,TRBJ1-2,TGTGCCAGCAGTTATGATCGACAGGGAACCCCCTATGGCTACACCTTC,CASSYDRQGTPYGYTF
TRBD2,NA,TRBV5-4,TRBJ2-7,TGTGCCAGCAGCCCTGGGTGGGCGGGAGCCTCCTACGAGCAGTACTTC,CASSPGWAGASYEQYF
TRBD1,NA,TRBV9,TRBJ2-1,TGTGCCAGCAGCGCGGGACAGGGCAATGAGCAGTTCTTC,CASSAGQGNEQFF
TRBD2,NA,TRBV5-1,TRBJ2-7,TGCGCCAGCAGCTTGGGAGCTAGCGGGAAGGCCTACGAGCAGTACTTC,CASSLGASGKAYEQYF
NA,NA,TRBV5-1,TRBJ2-5,TGCGCCAGCAGCTTCCTGGGGGCCAGGGAGACCCAGTACTTC,CASSFLGARETQYF
NA,NA,TRBV7-8,TRBJ2-1,TGTGCCAGCAGTCCTAGGTTCCACAATGAGCAGTTCTTC,CASSPRFHNEQFF
NA,NA,TRBV6-4,TRBJ2-2,TGTGCCAGCAGTTCCAAGAACACCGGGGAGCTGTTTTTT,CASSSKNTGELFF
NA,NA,TRBV28,TRBJ2-1,TGTGCCAGCAGTTTAGAACGGTCCTACAATGAGCAGTTCTTC,CASSLERSYNEQFF
TRBD1,NA,TRBV5-1,TRBJ2-7,TGCGCCAGCAGCGGGGGACAGGATCTTCACGAGCAGTACTTC,CASSGGQDLHEQYF
NA,NA,TRBV6-1,TRBJ1-5,TGTGCCAGCAGTAGAGAACAGGCCCAGTATCAGCCCCAGCATTTT,CASSREQAQYQPQHF
NA,NA,TRBV7-9,TRBJ1-6,TGTGCCAGCAGCTCAAGGGACATCTTCCACTTT,CASSSRDIFHF
NA,NA,TRBV27,TRBJ1-2,TGTGCCAGCAGTGAAAACAGGGCCCTCTATGGCTACACCTTC,CASSENRALYGYTF
NA,NA,TRBV21-1,TRBJ1-5,TGTGCCAGCAGCGATTGTAGGCAGGATAGCAATCAGCCCCAGCATTTT,CASSDCRQDSNQPQHF
TRBD1,NA,TRBV7-8,TRBJ1-1,TGTGCCAGCAGGGGACAGTCGAACACTGAAGCTTTCTTT,CASRGQSNTEAFF
NA,few,TRBV9,TRBJ1-1,TGTGCCAGCAGCGTAGCTACGGGCACTGAAGCTTTCTTT,CASSVATGTEAFF
NA,NA,TRBV19,TRBJ2-7,TGTGCCAGTAGTAGGATACGGCAGGGCGAGCAGTACTTC,CASSRIRQGEQYF
NA,NA,TRBV5-1,TRBJ2-1,TGCGCCAGCAGCTCAGCTAGCTACAATGAGCAGTTCTTC,CASSSASYNEQFF